The present TCR beta chain was sequenced within a study of early T cells in non-severe SARS-CoV-2 infection. This CDR3 spans 14 amino acids. V lost 5 bases and J 6 bases, leaving 16 bases between the germline ends. With regard to this clonotype: Its matching antigen is unknown.

Attached unique molecular identifiers marked individual cDNA molecules. TCRdb re-analysed the 5' RACE reads in MiXCR, keeping a single row per CDR3 protein. The profile covers approximately 71,000 distinct CDR3 sequences, with around 15% appearing a single time and 11% to 15% taken by the ten largest. Study conclusions and caveats: Anti-spike CD8 responses were favored in VDJdb matching, and private and CD4 specificities were missed.

The clonotype was recovered from an adult who was a healthcare worker with PCR-confirmed SARS-CoV-2 infection or an uninfected control (not recorded which). This sequence joins TRBV12-3 or TRBV12-4 and TRBJ1-1, with D possibly matching TRBD1 (5 bases). Sequencing was carried out using whole blood. As DNA, the CDR3 is TGTGCCAGCAGTGGGTCGGGGCCAAGGGCTGAAGCTTTCTTT. Its translation is CASSGSGPRAEAFF.